The T cell receptor beta chain under discussion was sequenced for a study of T cell responses to AZD1222 COVID-19 vaccine. Findings of the study overall: A reported finding is that nearly half of spike-specific TCRs target unmutated variant regions. Baseline seropositivity characterized only a handful of AZD1222 recipients. Repertoires were sampled only after the peak T cell response. Females outnumbered males among donors, who were mostly white British; clonal diversity was possibly underestimated.

Germline assignment: CDR1 SGDLS and CDR2 YYNGEE. CDR3 length equals 16 residues. Trimming took 0 bases from V and 0 from J, leaving 12 bases between them. This table comes from immunoSEQ multiplex PCR, and its TCRdb copy is limited to in-frame clones, with some not included. The sample lists 50,000 to 70,000 clones; around 85% were seen once. Of note for this clone: As yet, its antigen is unknown.

Sequencing used peripheral blood, obtained on day 0 of MenACWY control vaccination. The receptor was derived from an adult in good health. The V call is TRBV9, the J call TRBJ1-1, with D maybe TRBD1 (5 bases). The CDR3 coding sequence is TGTGCCAGCAGCGTAGGGGCGGCGGGGGTGAACACTGAAGCTTTCTTT. Translating it yields CASSVGAAGVNTEAFF.